This TCR beta chain was documented in a study of long-term antiretroviral therapy in people with HIV. Every single participant having HIV got treatment inside the United States. Between the trimmed V and J ends, which lost 4 bases and 2 bases, there was a span of 20 bases. Germline values: CDR1 SQVTM, CDR2 ANQGSEA. CDR3 length equals 16 residues. It was version v3.0 of the immunoSEQ assay that was run at survey level. Sequencing set out to capture roughly 35,000-55,000 T-cell genomes per sample. This table comes from immunoSEQ multiplex PCR, and its TCRdb copy is limited to in-frame clones, with some not included. The sample carries 15,000 to 20,000 clones, around 85% recorded once.

This receptor was taken from a man in his forties with HIV. Specimen: unsorted PBMCs, collected just before starting antiretroviral therapy. V and J are TRBV29-1 and TRBJ1-2; the D is unclear. Here the CDR3 DNA reads TGCAGCGTTGGGATTTGGCGGCCTGGACCCAACTATGGCTACACCTTC. Its protein is CSVGIWRPGPNYGYTF.